This T cell receptor (beta chain) was sequenced in a study of blood T cell repertoires in COVID-19. Study in general: COVID-19 samples, acute and convalescent, were from the United States, Italy and Spain. T cells, B-cell-depleted T cells, or PBMCs supplied cDNA or gDNA.

As originally analysed: Reference gene primer amplification in the assay estimated nucleated cell counts. Sequencing was performed with immunoSEQ multiplex PCR; in TCRdb, only in-frame clones are kept and a portion is missing. Clone size and the V and J calls come from that table; the DNA yielded D and trimming. The profile shows tens of thousands of clones, around 80% of them singletons. The CDR3 is made up of 16 amino acids. Germline V CDR1 and CDR2: MGHRA, YSYEKL. V lost 0 bases to trimming and J lost 6 bases; unmatched junction nucleotides: 10. This rearrangement joins TRBV4-1 to TRBJ1-1, with 7 bases that match TRBD1. The source is a man in his fifties or sixties with active or convalescent COVID-19. Sequencing was performed on peripheral blood. The CDR3 here is CASSQDDRTGDAEAFF. The DNA of the CDR3 is TGCGCCAGCAGCCAAGATGATCGTACAGGGGACGCTGAAGCTTTCTTT.